This TCR beta chain stems from a study of CD8 T cells in Susac syndrome. Whole-study results and caveats: As acknowledged by the study, its TCR sequencing and HLA analysis included a relatively small number of individuals.

The RNA input was about 0.5 to 1 ug, and it was reverse transcribed with random hexamers. Amplification of the TCR beta CDR3 was carried out by immunoSEQ multiplex PCR, which spanned a total of 54 Vbeta and 13 Jbeta segments. TCRdb reanalysed the immunoSEQ multiplex PCR reads using MiXCR and keeps one entry per CDR3 protein. The sample has under 200,000 distinct CDR3 sequences, approximately 96% seen once. Germline lookup yields CDR1 SGHDT and CDR2 YYEEEE. V lost 1 base to trimming and J lost 4 bases, with 12 bases between them. The CDR3 length is 15 residues. As concerns this clonotype: Its antigen is unidentified.

High-throughput TCR beta sequencing covered peripheral CD8+ and CD4+ T cells. While CD8+ and CD4+ T cells were isolated negatively, TEMRA cells were enriched by FACS. This clonotype was obtained from a human donor in good health. Material for sequencing was CD4+ T cells from PBMCs. The chain combines TRBV5-6 with TRBJ2-1; D is possibly TRBD2 (6 bases). CDR3 in amino acids: CASSLTSSPYNEQFF. The CDR3 bases are TGTGCCAGCAGCTTGACTAGCTCCCCGTACAATGAGCAGTTCTTC.